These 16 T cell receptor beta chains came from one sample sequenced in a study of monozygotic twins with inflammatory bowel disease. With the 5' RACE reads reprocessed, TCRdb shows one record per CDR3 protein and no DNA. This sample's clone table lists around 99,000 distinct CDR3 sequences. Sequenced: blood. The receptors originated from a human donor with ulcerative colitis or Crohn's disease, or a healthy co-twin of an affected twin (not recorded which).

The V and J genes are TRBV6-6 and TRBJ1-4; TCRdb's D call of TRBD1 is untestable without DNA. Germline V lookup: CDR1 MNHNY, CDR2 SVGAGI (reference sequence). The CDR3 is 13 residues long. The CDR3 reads CASSIGHNEKLFF.

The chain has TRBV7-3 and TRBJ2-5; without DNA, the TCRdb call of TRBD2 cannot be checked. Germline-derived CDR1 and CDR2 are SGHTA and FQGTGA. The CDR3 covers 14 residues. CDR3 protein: CASKLDRAQETQYF.

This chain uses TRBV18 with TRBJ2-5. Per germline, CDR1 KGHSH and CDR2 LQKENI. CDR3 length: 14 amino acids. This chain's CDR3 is CASSPNMEQETQYF.

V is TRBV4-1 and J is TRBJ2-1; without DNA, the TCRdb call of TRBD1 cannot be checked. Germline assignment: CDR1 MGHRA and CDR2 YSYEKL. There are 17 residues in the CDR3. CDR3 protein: CASSQVGQLSSYNEQFF.

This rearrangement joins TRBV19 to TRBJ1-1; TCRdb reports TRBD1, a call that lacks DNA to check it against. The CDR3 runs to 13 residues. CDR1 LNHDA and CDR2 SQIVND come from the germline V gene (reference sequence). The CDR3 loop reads CASSPQTGAGAFF. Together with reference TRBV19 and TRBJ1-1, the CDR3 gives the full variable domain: DGGITQSPKYLFRKEGQNVTLSCEQNLNHDAMYWYRQDPGQGLRLIYYSQIVNDFQKGDIAEGYSVSREKKESFPLTVTSAQKNPTAFYLCASSPQTGAGAFFGQGTRLTVV.

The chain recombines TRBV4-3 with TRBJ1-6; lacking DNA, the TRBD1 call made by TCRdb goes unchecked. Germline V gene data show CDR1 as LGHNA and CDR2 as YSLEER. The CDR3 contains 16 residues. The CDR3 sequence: CASSQDRAGKGSPLHF.

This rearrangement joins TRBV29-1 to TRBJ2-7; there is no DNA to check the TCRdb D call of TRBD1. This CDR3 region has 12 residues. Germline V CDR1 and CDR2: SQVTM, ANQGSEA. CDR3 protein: CSVGAGVDEQYF.

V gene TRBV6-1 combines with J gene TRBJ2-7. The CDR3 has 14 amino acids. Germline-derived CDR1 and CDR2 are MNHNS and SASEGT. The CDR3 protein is CASSVSGGTYEQYF.

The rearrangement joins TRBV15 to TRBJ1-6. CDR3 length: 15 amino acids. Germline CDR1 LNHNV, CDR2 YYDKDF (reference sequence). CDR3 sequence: CATTTTPLPASPLHF.

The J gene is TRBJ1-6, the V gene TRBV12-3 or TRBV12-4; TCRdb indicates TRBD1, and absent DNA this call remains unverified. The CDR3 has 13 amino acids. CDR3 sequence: CASRGDHGSPLHF.

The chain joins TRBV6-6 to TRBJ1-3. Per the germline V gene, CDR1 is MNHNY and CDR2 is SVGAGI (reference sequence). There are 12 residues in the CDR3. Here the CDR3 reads CASSYPGNTIYF.

This chain's CDR3 is CASRTGMREQYF. The chain combines TRBV6-2 or TRBV6-3 with TRBJ2-7; the TCRdb D gene call, TRBD1, has no DNA to confirm it. Germline V gene sequence: CDR1 MNHEY, CDR2 SVGEGT. The CDR3 loop spans 12 amino acids.

The CDR3 protein is CASSQPGQEALTNEKLFF. This rearrangement joins TRBV16 to TRBJ1-4; TCRdb names TRBD1, which stays unverified in the absence of DNA. The CDR3 length is 18 residues. Germline CDR1 reads KGHSY; CDR2 reads FQNENV.

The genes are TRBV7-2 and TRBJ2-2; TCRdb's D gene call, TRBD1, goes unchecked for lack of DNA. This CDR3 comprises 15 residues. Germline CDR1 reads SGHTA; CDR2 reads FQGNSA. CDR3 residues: CASSLGGPNTGELFF.

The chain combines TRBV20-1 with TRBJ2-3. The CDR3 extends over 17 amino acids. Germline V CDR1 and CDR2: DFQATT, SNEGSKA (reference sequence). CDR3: CSARDPQAILGTDTQYF.

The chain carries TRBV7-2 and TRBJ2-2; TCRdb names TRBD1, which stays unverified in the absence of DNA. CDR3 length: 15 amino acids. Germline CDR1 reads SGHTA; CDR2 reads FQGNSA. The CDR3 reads CASSSRTGGTGELFF.